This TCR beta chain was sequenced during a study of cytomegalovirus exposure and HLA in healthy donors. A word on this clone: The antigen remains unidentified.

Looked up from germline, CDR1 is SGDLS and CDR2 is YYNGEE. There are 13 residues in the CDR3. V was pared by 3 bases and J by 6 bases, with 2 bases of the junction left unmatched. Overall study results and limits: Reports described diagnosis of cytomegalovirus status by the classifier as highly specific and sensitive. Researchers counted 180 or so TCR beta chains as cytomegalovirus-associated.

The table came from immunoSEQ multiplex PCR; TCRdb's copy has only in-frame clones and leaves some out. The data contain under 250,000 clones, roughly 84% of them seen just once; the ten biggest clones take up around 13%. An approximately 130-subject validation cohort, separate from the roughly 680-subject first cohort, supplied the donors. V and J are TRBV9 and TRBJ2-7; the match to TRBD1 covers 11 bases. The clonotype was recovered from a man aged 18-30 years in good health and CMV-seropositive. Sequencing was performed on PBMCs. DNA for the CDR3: TGTGCCAGCAGCGCGGGACAGGGGGTCGAGCAGTACTTC. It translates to CASSAGQGVEQYF.